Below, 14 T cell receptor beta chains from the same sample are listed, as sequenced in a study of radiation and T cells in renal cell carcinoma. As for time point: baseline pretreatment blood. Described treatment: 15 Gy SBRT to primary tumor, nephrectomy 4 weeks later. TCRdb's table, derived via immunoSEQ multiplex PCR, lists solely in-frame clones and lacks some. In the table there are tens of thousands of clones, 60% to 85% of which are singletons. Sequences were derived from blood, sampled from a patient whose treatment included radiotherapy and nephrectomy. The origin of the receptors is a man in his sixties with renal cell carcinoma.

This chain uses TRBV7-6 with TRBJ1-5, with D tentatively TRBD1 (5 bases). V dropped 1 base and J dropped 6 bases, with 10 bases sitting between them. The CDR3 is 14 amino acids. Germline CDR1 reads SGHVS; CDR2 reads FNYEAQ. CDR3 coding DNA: TGTGCCAGCAGCTTAGGTCAGGGAGCTCAGCCCCAGCATTTT. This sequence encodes CASSLGQGAQPQHF.

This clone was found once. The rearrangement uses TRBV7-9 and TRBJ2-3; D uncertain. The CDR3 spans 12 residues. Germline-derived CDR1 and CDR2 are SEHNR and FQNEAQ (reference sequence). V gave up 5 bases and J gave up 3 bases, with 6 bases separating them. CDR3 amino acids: CASSLITDTQYF. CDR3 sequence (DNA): TGTGCCAGCAGCCTTATTACAGATACGCAGTATTTT.

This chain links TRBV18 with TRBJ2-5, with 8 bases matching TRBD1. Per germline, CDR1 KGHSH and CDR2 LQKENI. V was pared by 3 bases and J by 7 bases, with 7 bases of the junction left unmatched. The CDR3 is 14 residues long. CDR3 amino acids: CASSPSGQVGTQYF. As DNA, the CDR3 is TGTGCCAGCTCACCTTCGGGACAGGTTGGGACCCAGTACTTC.

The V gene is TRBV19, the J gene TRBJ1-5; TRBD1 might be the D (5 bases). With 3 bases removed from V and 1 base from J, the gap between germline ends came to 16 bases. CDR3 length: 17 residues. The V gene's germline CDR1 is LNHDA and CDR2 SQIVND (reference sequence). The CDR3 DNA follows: TGTGCCAGTAGTATGGAAGCAGGGAAGCAGAGCAATCAGCCCCAGCATTTT. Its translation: CASSMEAGKQSNQPQHF.

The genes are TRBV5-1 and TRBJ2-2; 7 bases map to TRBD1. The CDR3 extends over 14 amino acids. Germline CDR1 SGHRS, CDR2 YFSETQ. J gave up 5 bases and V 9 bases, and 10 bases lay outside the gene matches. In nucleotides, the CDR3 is TGCGCCACAGCCCGTACAGGGGAAACCGGGGAGCTGTTTTTT. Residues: CATARTGETGELFF. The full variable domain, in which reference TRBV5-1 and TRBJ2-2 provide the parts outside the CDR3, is KAGVTQTPRYLIKTRGQQVTLSCSPISGHRSVSWYQQTPGQGLQFLFEYFSETQRNKGNFPGRFSGRQFSNSRSEMNVSTLELGDSALYLCATARTGETGELFFGEGSRLTVL.

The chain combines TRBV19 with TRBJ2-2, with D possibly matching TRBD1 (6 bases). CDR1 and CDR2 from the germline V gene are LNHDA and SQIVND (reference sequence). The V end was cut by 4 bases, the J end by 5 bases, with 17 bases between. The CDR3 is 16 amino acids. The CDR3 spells CASSRVQGSGTGELFF. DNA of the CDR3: TGTGCCAGTAGTAGGGTCCAGGGGTCAGGGACCGGGGAGCTGTTTTTT.

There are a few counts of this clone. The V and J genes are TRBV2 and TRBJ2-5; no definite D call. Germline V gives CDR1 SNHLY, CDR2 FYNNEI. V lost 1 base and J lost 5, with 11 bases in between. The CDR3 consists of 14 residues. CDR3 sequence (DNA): TGTGCCAGCAGTGAAGATGGGTTGTGGGAGACCCAGTACTTC. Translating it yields CASSEDGLWETQYF.

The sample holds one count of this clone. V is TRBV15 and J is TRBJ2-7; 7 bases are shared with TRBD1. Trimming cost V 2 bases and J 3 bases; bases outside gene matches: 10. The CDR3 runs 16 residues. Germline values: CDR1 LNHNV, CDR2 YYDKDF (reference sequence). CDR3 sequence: CATSRPMGQRDYEQYV. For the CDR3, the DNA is TGTGCCACCAGCAGACCGATGGGACAGAGGGACTACGAGCAGTACGTC.

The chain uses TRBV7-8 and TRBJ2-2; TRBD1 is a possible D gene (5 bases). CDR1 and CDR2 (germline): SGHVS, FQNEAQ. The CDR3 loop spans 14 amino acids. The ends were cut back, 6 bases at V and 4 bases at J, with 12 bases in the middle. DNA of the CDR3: TGTGCCAGCAGGGGGCCTGCGCCCACCGGGGAGCTGTTTTTT. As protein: CASRGPAPTGELFF.

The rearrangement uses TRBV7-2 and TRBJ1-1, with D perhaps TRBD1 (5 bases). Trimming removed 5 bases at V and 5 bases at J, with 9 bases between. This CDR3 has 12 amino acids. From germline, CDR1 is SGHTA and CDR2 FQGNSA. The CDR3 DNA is TGTGCCAGCAGCCCGTCAGGGACTGAAGCTTTCTTT. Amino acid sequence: CASSPSGTEAFF.

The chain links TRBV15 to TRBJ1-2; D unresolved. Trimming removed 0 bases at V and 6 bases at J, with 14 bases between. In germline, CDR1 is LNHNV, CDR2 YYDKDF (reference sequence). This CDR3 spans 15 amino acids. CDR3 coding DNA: TGTGCCACCAGCAGAGAGTACGAGAGGAGGGATGGCTACACCTTC. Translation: CATSREYERRDGYTF. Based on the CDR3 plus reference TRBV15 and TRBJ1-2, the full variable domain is DAMVIQNPRYQVTQFGKPVTLSCSQTLNHNVMYWYQQKSSQAPKLLFHYYDKDFNNEADTPDNFQSRRPNTSFCFLDIRSPGLGDTAMYLCATSREYERRDGYTFGSGTRLTVV.

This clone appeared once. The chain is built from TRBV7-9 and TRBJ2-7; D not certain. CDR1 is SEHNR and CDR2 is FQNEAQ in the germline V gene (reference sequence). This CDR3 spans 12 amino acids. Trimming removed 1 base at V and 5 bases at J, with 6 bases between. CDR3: CASSLGINEQYF. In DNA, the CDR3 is TGTGCCAGCAGCTTAGGAATTAACGAGCAGTACTTC.

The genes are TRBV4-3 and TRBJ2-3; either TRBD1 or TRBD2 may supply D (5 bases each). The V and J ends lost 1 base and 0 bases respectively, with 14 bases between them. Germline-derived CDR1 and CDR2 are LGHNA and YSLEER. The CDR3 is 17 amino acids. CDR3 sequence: CASSQGLPGSSTDTQYF. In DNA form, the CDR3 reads TGCGCCAGCAGCCAAGGTCTCCCAGGGAGTAGCACAGATACGCAGTATTTT.

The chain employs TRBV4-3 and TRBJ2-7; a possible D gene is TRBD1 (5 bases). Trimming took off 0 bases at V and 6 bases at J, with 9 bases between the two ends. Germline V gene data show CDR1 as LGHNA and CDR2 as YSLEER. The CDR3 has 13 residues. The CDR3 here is CASSQEGLGEQYF. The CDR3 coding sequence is TGCGCCAGCAGCCAAGAGGGGCTCGGCGAGCAGTACTTC.